One and the same sample provided the 15 T cell receptor beta chains below, sequenced in a study of T cell responses to AZD1222 COVID-19 vaccine. Here immunoSEQ multiplex PCR was the method, and the copy in TCRdb shows in-frame clones only, minus some. In the table there are approximately 110,000 clones, 65% to 85% of which are singletons. The sample was peripheral blood, taken on day 0 of AZD1222 vaccination. These receptors all stem from an adult in good health.

This chain uses TRBV29-1 with TRBJ2-1; a possible D gene is TRBD1 (6 bases). Trimming removed 5 bases from V and 4 bases from J, with 15 bases in between. Germline V CDR1 and CDR2: SQVTM, ANQGSEA. The CDR3 length is 14 residues. The CDR3 DNA follows: TGCAGCGTTCCCGGGACACACTATTACAATGAGCAGTTCTTC. It specifies CSVPGTHYYNEQFF.

The chain is built from TRBV29-1 and TRBJ1-2, with 7 bases lining up with TRBD1. This CDR3 has 14 amino acids. Trimming at V came to 6 bases and at J to 5 bases, leaving 12 bases not matched to a gene. Germline CDR1 SQVTM, CDR2 ANQGSEA. In DNA, the CDR3 is TGCAGCGTCGGGAACCCGAGGGGGCTATATGGCTACACCTTC. Its protein product is CSVGNPRGLYGYTF.

The chain employs TRBV7-9 and TRBJ2-2; D is tentatively TRBD1 or TRBD2 (5 bases each). The germline V and J ends were trimmed by 5 bases and 7 bases, with 14 bases remaining between them. Germline V gene data show CDR1 as SEHNR and CDR2 as FQNEAQ (reference sequence). The CDR3 sequence is 14 residues long. The CDR3 DNA reads TGTGCCAGCAGCCCTCCCCGAGGGGTCGGGGAGCTGTTTTTT. Amino acids: CASSPPRGVGELFF.

The rearrangement links TRBV5-4 to TRBJ2-1; D is ambiguous. The CDR3 consists of 14 residues. V dropped 0 bases and J dropped 0 bases, with 4 bases sitting between them. Germline V gene data show CDR1 as SGHNT and CDR2 as YYREEE (reference sequence). For the CDR3, the DNA is TGTGCCAGCAGCTTGGGTAGCTCCTACAATGAGCAGTTCTTC. Residues: CASSLGSSYNEQFF.

This clone has just one count. This chain joins TRBV18 and TRBJ1-1; D remains ambiguous. The ends were cut back, 0 bases at V and 0 bases at J, with 5 bases in the middle. Germline CDR1 reads KGHSH; CDR2 reads LQKENI. The length of the CDR3 is 14 residues. CDR3 nucleotide sequence: TGTGCCAGCTCACCACCCAGCATGAACACTGAAGCTTTCTTT. This sequence encodes CASSPPSMNTEAFF.

The rearrangement joins TRBV28 to TRBJ1-2; TRBD1 matches at 10 bases. This CDR3 comprises 15 residues. The V gene's germline CDR1 is MDHEN and CDR2 SYDVKM. V shed 1 base, J shed 8 bases, and the junction held 7 bases outside the gene matches. The CDR3 reads CASSLSGTGARGYTF. The CDR3, as DNA: TGTGCCAGCAGTTTATCCGGGACAGGGGCTCGGGGCTACACCTTC.

To note about this clone: An end of the junction does not agree with germline; a read error may underlie this. The gene calls are TRBV28 and TRBJ2-7, with TRBD2 matching 9 bases. Germline V gene data show CDR1 as MDHEN and CDR2 as SYDVKM. This CDR3 spans 12 amino acids. The CDR3 is CASSLSVGLAEF. The CDR3 DNA is TGTGCCAGCAGTTTATCCGTGGGACTAGCTGAGTTC.

J is TRBJ2-3 and V is TRBV7-2, with D possibly matching TRBD1 (5 bases). Trimming removed 1 base from V and 0 bases from J, with 14 bases in between. CDR1 is SGHTA and CDR2 is FQGNSA in the germline V gene. The CDR3 has 17 residues. Here the CDR3 DNA reads TGTGCCAGCAGCTTAGGGGGCTATTACTCTAGCACAGATACGCAGTATTTT. This codes for CASSLGGYYSSTDTQYF.

The chain links TRBV19 to TRBJ2-4, with D uncertain. V dropped 3 bases and J dropped 7 bases, with 16 bases sitting between them. This CDR3 has 15 residues. Germline lookup yields CDR1 LNHDA and CDR2 SQIVND (reference sequence). The CDR3 DNA sequence: TGTGCCAGTAGTATCGGGCAGGTATCAACGAACATTCAGTACTTC. Protein sequence: CASSIGQVSTNIQYF.

This clone was detected a few times. The chain uses TRBV2 and TRBJ1-6; no clear D. The CDR3 is 15 residues long. Germline loops: CDR1 SNHLY, CDR2 FYNNEI. V was shortened by 3 bases and J by 5 bases, with 11 bases between the two germline ends. CDR3 nucleotide sequence: TGTGCCAGCAGTGACGACGGGCATCATAATTCACCCCTCCACTTT. Residues: CASSDDGHHNSPLHF. The full variable domain, in which reference TRBV2 and TRBJ1-6 provide the parts outside the CDR3, is EPEVTQTPSHQVTQMGQEVILRCVPISNHLYFYWYRQILGQKVEFLVSFYNNEISEKSEIFDDQFSVERPDGSNFTLKIRSTKLEDSAMYFCASSDDGHHNSPLHFGNGTRLTVT.

This clone was observed a few times. The chain recombines TRBV3-1 (or the pseudogene TRBV3-2) with TRBJ2-3; D gene ambiguous. The CDR3 is made up of 14 amino acids. Germline V CDR1 and CDR2: LGHDT, YNNKEL (reference sequence). Between the trimmed V and J ends, which lost 5 bases and 0 bases, there was a span of 9 bases. DNA for the CDR3: TGTGCCAGCAGCTTTCACACTAGCACAGATACGCAGTATTTT. Its protein product is CASSFHTSTDTQYF.

This chain uses TRBV19 with TRBJ1-6, with D perhaps matching TRBD1 (6 bases). CDR1 is LNHDA and CDR2 is SQIVND in the germline V gene (reference sequence). The CDR3 consists of 15 residues. Trimming pared 5 bases from V and 5 bases from J, leaving 13 bases between. The CDR3 nucleotides are TGTGCCAGTAGTTCACAGGGTGGGGATAATTCACCCCTCCACTTT. As protein: CASSSQGGDNSPLHF.

The CDR3 DNA sequence: TGCGCCAGCAGCATCACAGGGAGAGGAGTGAATTCACCCCTCCACTTT. Its translation: CASSITGRGVNSPLHF. The chain links TRBV5-1 to TRBJ1-6; D is perhaps TRBD1 (6 bases). Per germline, CDR1 SGHRS and CDR2 YFSETQ. The CDR3 runs 16 residues. V shed 4 bases and J shed 7 bases, with 18 bases lying between them.

J is TRBJ2-5 and V is TRBV5-4; D remains ambiguous. The length of the CDR3 is 13 residues. The V gene lost 4 bases and the J gene lost 5 bases, with 12 bases spanning the gap. The germline gives CDR1 SGHNT, CDR2 YYREEE (reference sequence). CDR3 bases: TGTGCCAGCAGCCCGCTAGGGTTGGAGACCCAGTACTTC. This translates into CASSPLGLETQYF.

V gene TRBV19 combines with J gene TRBJ2-7; 9 nucleotides match TRBD2. The CDR3 sequence is 16 residues long. Germline V gives CDR1 LNHDA, CDR2 SQIVND (reference sequence). Trimming removed 6 bases from V and 2 bases from J; junction bases left unmatched: 11. CDR3 DNA: TGTGCCAGTAGCCCCCAGACTAGCGGCTATACCTACGAGCAGTACTTC. This sequence encodes CASSPQTSGYTYEQYF.